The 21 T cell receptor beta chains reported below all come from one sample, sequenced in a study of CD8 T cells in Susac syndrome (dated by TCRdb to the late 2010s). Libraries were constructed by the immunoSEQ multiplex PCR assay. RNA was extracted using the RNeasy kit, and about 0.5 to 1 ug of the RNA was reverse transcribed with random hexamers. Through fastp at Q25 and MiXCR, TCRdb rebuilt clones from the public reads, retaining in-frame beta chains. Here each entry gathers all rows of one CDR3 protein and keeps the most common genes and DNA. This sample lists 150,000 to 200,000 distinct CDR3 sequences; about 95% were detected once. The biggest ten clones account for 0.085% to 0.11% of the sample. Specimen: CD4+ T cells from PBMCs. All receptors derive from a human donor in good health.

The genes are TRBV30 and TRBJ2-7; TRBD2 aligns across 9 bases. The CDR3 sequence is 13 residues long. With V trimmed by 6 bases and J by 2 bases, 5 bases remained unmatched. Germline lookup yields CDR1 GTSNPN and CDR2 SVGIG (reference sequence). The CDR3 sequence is CACRLAEAYEQYF. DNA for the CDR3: TGTGCCTGCCGACTAGCGGAGGCCTACGAGCAGTACTTC.

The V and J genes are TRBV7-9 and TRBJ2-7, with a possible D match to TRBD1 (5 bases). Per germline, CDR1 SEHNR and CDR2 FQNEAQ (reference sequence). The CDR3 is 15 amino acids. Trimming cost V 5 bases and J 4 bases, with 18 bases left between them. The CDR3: CASSVDTGSTYEQYF. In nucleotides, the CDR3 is TGTGCCAGCAGCGTAGATACAGGTAGTACGTACGAGCAGTACTTC.

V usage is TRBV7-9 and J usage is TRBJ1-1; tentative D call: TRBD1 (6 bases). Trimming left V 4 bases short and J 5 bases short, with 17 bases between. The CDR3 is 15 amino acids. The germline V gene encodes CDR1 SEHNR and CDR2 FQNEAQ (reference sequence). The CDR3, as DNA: TGTGCCAGCAGCTATCCCCGGGGGGCGCGAACTGAAGCTTTCTTT. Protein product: CASSYPRGARTEAFF.

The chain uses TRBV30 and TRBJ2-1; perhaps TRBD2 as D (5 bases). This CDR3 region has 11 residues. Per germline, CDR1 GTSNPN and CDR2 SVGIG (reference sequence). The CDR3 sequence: CTSSRYNEQFF. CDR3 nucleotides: TGTACGTCTAGCCGTTACAATGAGCAGTTCTTC.

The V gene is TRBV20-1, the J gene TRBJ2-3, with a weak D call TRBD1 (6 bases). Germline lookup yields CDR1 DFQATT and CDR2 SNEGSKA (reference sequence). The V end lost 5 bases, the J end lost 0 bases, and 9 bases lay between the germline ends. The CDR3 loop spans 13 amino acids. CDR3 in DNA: TGCAGTGCTGGGGACATCAGCACAGATACGCAGTATTTT. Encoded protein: CSAGDISTDTQYF.

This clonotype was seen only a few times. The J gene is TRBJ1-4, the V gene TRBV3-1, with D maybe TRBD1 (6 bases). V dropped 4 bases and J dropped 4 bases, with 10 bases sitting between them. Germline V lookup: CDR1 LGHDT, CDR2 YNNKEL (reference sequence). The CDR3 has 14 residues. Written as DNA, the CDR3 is TGTGCCAGCAGCCCTGGACAGATTAATGAAAAACTGTTTTTT. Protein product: CASSPGQINEKLFF.

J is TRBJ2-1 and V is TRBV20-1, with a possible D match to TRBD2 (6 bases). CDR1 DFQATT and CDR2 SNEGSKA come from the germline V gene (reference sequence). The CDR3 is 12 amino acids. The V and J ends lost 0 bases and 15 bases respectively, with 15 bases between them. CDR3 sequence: CSARDRAGRGFF. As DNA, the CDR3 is TGCAGTGCTAGAGATCGGGCGGGAAGGGGGTTCTTC.

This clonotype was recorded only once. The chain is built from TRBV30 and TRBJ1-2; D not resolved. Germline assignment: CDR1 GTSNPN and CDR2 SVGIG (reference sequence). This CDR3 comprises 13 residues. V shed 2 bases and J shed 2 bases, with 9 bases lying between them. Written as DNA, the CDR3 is TGTGCCTGGAGTTCCAGAATCAACTATGGCTACACCTTC. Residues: CAWSSRINYGYTF.

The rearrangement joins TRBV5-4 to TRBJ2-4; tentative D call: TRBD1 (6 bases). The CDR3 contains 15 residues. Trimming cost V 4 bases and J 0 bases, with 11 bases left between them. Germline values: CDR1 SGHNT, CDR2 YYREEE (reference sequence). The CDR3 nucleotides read TGTGCCAGCAGCACGACAGGACTAGCCAAAAACATTCAGTACTTC. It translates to CASSTTGLAKNIQYF.

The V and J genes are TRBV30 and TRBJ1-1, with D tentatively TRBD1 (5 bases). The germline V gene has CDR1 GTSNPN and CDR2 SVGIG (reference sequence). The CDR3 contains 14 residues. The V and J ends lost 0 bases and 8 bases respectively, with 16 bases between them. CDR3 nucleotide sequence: TGTGCCTGGAGTGTACAGTTTGGGACGAAAGAAGCTTTCTTT. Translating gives CAWSVQFGTKEAFF.

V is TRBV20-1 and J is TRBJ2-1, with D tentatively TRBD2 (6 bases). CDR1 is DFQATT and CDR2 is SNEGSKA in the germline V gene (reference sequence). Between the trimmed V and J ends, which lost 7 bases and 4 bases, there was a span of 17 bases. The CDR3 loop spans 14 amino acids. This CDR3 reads CSVPGVRGYNEQFF. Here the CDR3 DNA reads TGCAGTGTCCCGGGGGTGAGGGGTTACAATGAGCAGTTCTTC.

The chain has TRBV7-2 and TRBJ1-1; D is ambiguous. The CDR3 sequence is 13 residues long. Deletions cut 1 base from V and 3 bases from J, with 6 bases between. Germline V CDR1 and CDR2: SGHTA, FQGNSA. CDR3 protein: CASSLGSDTEAFF. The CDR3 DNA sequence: TGTGCCAGCAGCTTAGGCAGCGACACTGAAGCTTTCTTT.

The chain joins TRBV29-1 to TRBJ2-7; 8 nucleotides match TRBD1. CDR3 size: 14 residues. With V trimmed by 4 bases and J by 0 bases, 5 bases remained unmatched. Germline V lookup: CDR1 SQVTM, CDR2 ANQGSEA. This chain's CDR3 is CSVVTGQGSYEQYF. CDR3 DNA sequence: TGCAGCGTTGTGACCGGACAGGGCTCCTACGAGCAGTACTTC.

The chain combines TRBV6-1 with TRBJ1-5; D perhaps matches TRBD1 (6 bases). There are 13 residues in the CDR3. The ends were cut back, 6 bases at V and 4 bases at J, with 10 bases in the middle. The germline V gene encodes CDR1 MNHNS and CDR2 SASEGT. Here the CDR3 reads CASRGQTNQPQHF. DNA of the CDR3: TGTGCCAGCAGAGGACAGACGAATCAGCCCCAGCATTTT.

CDR3 sequence reads: CAWSVRQGEGYTF. In DNA form, the CDR3 reads TGTGCCTGGAGTGTACGACAGGGGGAAGGCTACACCTTC. The V call is TRBV30, the J call TRBJ1-2; 9 bases are a match to TRBD1. Per germline, CDR1 GTSNPN and CDR2 SVGIG (reference sequence). This CDR3 has 13 amino acids. V lost 0 bases, J lost 8 bases, and 4 bases stayed unmatched.

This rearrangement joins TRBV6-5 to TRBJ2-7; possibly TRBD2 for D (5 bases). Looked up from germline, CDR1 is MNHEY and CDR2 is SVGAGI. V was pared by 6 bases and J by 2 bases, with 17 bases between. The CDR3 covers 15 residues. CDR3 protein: CASRGRSGFTYEQYF. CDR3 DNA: TGTGCCAGCAGGGGCCGGAGCGGCTTCACCTACGAGCAGTACTTC.

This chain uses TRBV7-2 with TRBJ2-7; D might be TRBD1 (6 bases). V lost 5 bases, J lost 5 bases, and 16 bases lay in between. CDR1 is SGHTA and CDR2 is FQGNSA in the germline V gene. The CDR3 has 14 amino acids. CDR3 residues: CASSLMTGSDEQYF. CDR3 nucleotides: TGTGCCAGCAGCCTCATGACAGGTTCCGACGAGCAGTACTTC. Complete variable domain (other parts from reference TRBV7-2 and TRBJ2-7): GAGVSQSPSNKVTEKGKDVELRCDPISGHTALYWYRQSLGQGLEFLIYFQGNSAPDKSGLPSDRFSAERTGGSVSTLTIQRTQQEDSAVYLCASSLMTGSDEQYFGPGTRLTVT.

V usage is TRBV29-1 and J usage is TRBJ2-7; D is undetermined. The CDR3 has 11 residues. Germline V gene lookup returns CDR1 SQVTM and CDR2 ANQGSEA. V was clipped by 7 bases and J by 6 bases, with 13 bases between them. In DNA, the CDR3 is TGCAGCGCAGAAAAGGAGCTCGAGCAGTACTTC. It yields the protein CSAEKELEQYF.

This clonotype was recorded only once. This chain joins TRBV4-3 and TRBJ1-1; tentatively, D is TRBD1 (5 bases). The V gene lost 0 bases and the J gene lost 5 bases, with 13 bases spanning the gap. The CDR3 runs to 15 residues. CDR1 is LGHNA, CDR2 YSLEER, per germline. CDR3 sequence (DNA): TGCGCCAGCAGCCAAGATGCCAGGGATGGGACTGAAGCTTTCTTT. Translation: CASSQDARDGTEAFF.

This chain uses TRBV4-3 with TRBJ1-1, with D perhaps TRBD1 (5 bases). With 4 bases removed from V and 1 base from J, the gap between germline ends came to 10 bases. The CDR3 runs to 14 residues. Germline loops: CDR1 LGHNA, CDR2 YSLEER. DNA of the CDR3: TGCGCCAGCAGCCGGGGGGACGGGAACACTGAAGCTTTCTTT. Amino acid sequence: CASSRGDGNTEAFF.

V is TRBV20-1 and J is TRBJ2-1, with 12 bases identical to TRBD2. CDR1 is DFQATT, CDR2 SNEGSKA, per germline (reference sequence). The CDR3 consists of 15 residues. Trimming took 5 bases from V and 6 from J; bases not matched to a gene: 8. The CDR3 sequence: CSAPRTSGIGNEQFF. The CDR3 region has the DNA TGCAGTGCTCCTCGGACTAGCGGGATTGGCAATGAGCAGTTCTTC.